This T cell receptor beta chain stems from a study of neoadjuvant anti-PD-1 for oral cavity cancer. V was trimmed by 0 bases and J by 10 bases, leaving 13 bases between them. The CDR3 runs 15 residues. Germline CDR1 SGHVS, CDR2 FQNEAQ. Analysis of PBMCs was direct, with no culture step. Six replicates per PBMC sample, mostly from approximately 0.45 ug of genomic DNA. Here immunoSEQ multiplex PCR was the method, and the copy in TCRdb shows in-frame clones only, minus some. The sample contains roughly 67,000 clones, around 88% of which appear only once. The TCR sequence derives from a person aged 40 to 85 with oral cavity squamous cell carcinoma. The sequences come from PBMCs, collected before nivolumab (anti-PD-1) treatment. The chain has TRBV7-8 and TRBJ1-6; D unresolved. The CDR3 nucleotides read TGTGCCAGCAGCTTAGCTAGCCCTGGCAGGTCACCCCTCCACTTT. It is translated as CASSLASPGRSPLHF.